The rows below give T cell receptor beta chains drawn from one sample of a study of T cells in Graves' hyperthyroidism and ophthalmopathy. TCRdb reanalysed the multiplex PCR reads using MiXCR and keeps one entry per CDR3 protein. Here the sample spans roughly 580,000 distinct CDR3 sequences, roughly 14% being singletons. What was sequenced was blood. Source of these receptors: a woman aged 25-40 years with Graves' hyperthyroidism that later progressed to Graves' ophthalmopathy. Both conserved end residues are part of each CDR3. The D gene is left open where the match is weak. Clone sizes are given selectively: once, few, many, or a class where the clone is expanded.

j_call d_call clone_size cdr3_length v_call cdr3_aa cdr3_nt
TRBJ2-7 . . 14 TRBV28 CASSLRGRAYEQYF TGTGCCAGCAGTTTAAGGGGGAGGGCCTACGAGCAGTACTTC
TRBJ1-1 . many 16 TRBV7-2 CASSLDRGRGYTEAFF TGTGCCAGCAGCTTAGACCGGGGCAGGGGCTACACTGAAGCTTTCTTT
TRBJ1-2 TRBD1 many 14 TRBV11-2 CASSLEGQGSGYTF TGTGCCAGCAGCTTAGAGGGACAGGGGAGCGGCTACACCTTC
TRBJ1-2 . many 15 TRBV5-1 CASSLEGQSNYGYTF TGCGCCAGCAGCTTGGAGGGTCAGAGCAACTATGGCTACACCTTC
TRBJ2-3 . many 12 TRBV10-2 CASRIQGDTQYF TGCGCCAGCAGGATCCAGGGCGATACGCAGTATTTT
TRBJ1-2 . few 13 TRBV20-1 CSARGSGTYGYTF TGCAGTGCTAGAGGAAGCGGTACCTATGGCTACACCTTC
TRBJ2-3 . many 12 TRBV11-2 CASGPYTDTQYF TGTGCCAGCGGTCCCTACACAGATACGCAGTATTTT
TRBJ2-1 TRBD2 . 15 TRBV11-3 CASSSLTGGEDEQFF TGTGCCAGCAGCTCCCTGACGGGAGGGGAGGATGAGCAGTTCTTC
TRBJ2-5 TRBD2 . 15 TRBV6-1 CASRPGTSGKETQYF TGTGCCAGCAGGCCGGGGACTAGCGGGAAAGAGACCCAGTACTTC
TRBJ2-7 . . 13 TRBV20-1 CSAAGPSSYEQYF TGCAGTGCCGCGGGACCAAGCTCCTACGAGCAGTACTTC
TRBJ2-7 . many 14 TRBV7-2 CASSSYTGSYEQYF TGTGCCAGCAGCTCCTATACTGGCTCCTACGAGCAGTACTTC
TRBJ2-5 . . 17 TRBV5-6 CASSLVGPLGGQETQYF TGTGCCAGCAGCTTGGTGGGTCCGTTAGGAGGGCAAGAGACCCAGTACTTC
TRBJ2-7 TRBD2 many 16 TRBV3-1 CASSLGIAGVTSEQYF TGTGCCAGCAGCCTAGGGATTGCGGGAGTTACTAGCGAGCAGTACTTC
TRBJ2-1 . . 14 TRBV10-2 CASSEEGSYNEQFF TGCGCCAGCAGTGAAGAGGGCTCCTACAATGAGCAGTTCTTC
TRBJ1-2 . many 16 TRBV7-9 CASSLALGGGSDGYTF TGTGCCAGCAGCTTAGCGCTGGGGGGGGGTAGTGATGGCTACACCTTC
TRBJ2-2 TRBD2 many 16 TRBV4-3 CASSQDMAGEAGELFF TGCGCCAGCAGCCAAGATATGGCGGGAGAGGCCGGGGAGCTGTTTTTT
TRBJ2-7 . . 16 TRBV12-3/TRBV12-4 CASSRPLSGGSYEQYF TGTGCCAGCAGCAGACCCCTCAGTGGGGGTTCCTACGAGCAGTACTTC
TRBJ1-1 . many 14 TRBV6-1 CATKSETADPEAFF TGTGCCACCAAGTCTGAGACGGCTGACCCTGAAGCTTTCTTT
TRBJ2-2 . few 12 TRBV6-1 CASSGSAGELFF TGTGCCAGCAGTGGGTCGGCCGGGGAGCTGTTTTTT
TRBJ2-1 . many 13 TRBV10-3 CAISESIADEQFF TGTGCCATCAGTGAGTCGATAGCAGATGAGCAGTTCTTC
TRBJ2-5 . many 16 TRBV11-2 CASSLHPDFPQETQYF TGTGCCAGCAGCCTCCACCCGGACTTCCCCCAAGAGACCCAGTACTTC
TRBJ2-7 . many 14 TRBV6-5 CASSYHSGSYEQYF TGTGCCAGCAGTTACCATAGCGGTTCCTACGAGCAGTACTTC
TRBJ2-7 TRBD2 many 15 TRBV7-8 CASSSQLAGGAEQYF TGTGCCAGCAGCTCCCAACTAGCGGGAGGGGCCGAGCAGTACTTC
TRBJ2-7 TRBD1 . 15 TRBV6-2/TRBV6-3 CASSSRQGGSYEQYF TGTGCCAGCAGTTCTCGACAGGGTGGTTCCTACGAGCAGTACTTC
TRBJ2-5 . . 13 TRBV30 CAWLGEAQETQYF TGTGCCTGGCTCGGGGAGGCCCAAGAGACCCAGTACTTC
TRBJ2-7 . many 15 TRBV29-1 CSVDQGGGIGYEQYF TGCAGCGTTGATCAGGGGGGGGGGATCGGGTACGAGCAGTACTTC
TRBJ2-1 . many 15 TRBV29-1 CSVEGAGGIYNEQFF TGCAGCGTTGAGGGGGCTGGCGGGATATACAATGAGCAGTTCTTC
TRBJ2-2 TRBD2 many 16 TRBV2 CASKKSGSIGTGELFF TGTGCCAGCAAGAAGAGCGGGAGTATAGGCACCGGGGAGCTGTTTTTT
TRBJ2-2 . . 13 TRBV30 CAWSRGETGELFF TGTGCCTGGAGTCGAGGGGAAACCGGGGAGCTGTTTTTT
TRBJ2-5 . many 13 TRBV7-2 CASRRDYQETQYF TGTGCCAGCAGGAGGGACTACCAAGAGACCCAGTACTTC
TRBJ2-3 . many 12 TRBV5-1 CASSLEGDTQYF TGTGCCAGCAGCTTAGAAGGCGATACGCAGTATTTT
TRBJ2-4 . many 16 TRBV11-1 CASSQPFRDWKNIQYF TGTGCCAGCAGCCAGCCTTTCCGGGACTGGAAAAACATTCAGTACTTC
TRBJ2-1 . many 15 TRBV12-3/TRBV12-4 CASTLLLGPPNEQFF TGTGCCAGCACCCTCCTATTGGGCCCGCCAAATGAGCAGTTCTTC
TRBJ2-1 TRBD2 . 13 TRBV7-9 CASSDTSGHEQFF TGTGCCAGCAGCGATACTAGCGGGCATGAGCAGTTCTTC
TRBJ1-2 . . 13 TRBV29-1 CSVEHRVNYGYTF TGCAGCGTTGAGCACAGAGTGAACTATGGCTACACCTTC
TRBJ2-1 TRBD2 few 13 TRBV20-1 CSARRETGNEQFF TGCAGTGCTAGGCGGGAGACCGGCAATGAGCAGTTCTTC
TRBJ2-7 TRBD2 few 16 TRBV20-1 CSAIGLAGVVAYEQYF TGCAGTGCTATAGGACTAGCGGGAGTAGTCGCCTACGAGCAGTACTTC
TRBJ2-7 . . 12 TRBV14 CASSRASERQYF TGTGCCAGCAGCCGAGCCTCGGAGCGGCAGTACTTC
TRBJ2-7 . many 10 TRBV2 CASSAYEQYF TGTGCCAGCAGTGCCTACGAGCAGTACTTC
TRBJ2-1 TRBD1 . 15 TRBV19 CASWDRAGTYNEQFF TGTGCCTCCTGGGACAGGGCTGGTACCTACAATGAGCAGTTCTTC
TRBJ2-3 TRBD2 many 16 TRBV3-1 CASSTRTSGRVDTQYF TGTGCCAGCAGCACCCGGACTAGCGGGAGGGTAGATACGCAGTATTTT